The source of this T cell receptor beta chain is a study of blood T cell repertoires in COVID-19. Across the whole study: Spain, Italy and the United States supplied samples that represented acute and convalescent COVID-19. Sample material is recorded as cDNA or gDNA derived from T cells, B-cell-depleted T cells, or PBMCs.

Under the authors' procedure: Reference gene primers were amplified, and this amplification served to estimate nucleated cell counts. Clones were sequenced by immunoSEQ multiplex PCR, and TCRdb holds only the in-frame ones, with some missing. The DNA was the basis for D and trimming; V, J and clone size are from that table. Of under 300,000 clones listed, about 80% were seen once; the top ten hold roughly 10%. Only a few counts were recorded for this clone. The CDR3 length is 14 residues. Germline trimming cut 4 bases from V and 4 bases from J; bases unmatched to any gene: 4. In germline, CDR1 is LNHDA, CDR2 SQIVND (reference sequence).

The sequence was obtained from a woman over 75 with acute or convalescent COVID-19. This chain joins TRBV19 and TRBJ1-2; 9 bases fit TRBD1. Specimen: peripheral blood. CDR3 bases: TGTGCCAGTAGTACGACAGGGGGGTTCTATGGCTACACCTTC. It is translated as CASSTTGGFYGYTF.